Listed here is a single T cell receptor beta chain. Its antigen is as yet unknown. This entry belongs to a study of cytotoxic CD8 clonotypes in ibrutinib-treated CLL. Study information: Included were about a dozen relapsed/refractory and about 15 treatment-naive patients, of whom 17 to 18 were IGHV unmutated. Whole-study results and caveats: Stable or contracted on treatment, public clonotypes were also uncommon.

Germline V gives CDR1 KGHSH, CDR2 LQKENI. Trimming cost V 1 base and J 6 bases, with 12 bases left between them. The CDR3 has 15 residues. Profiling relied on immunoSEQ multiplex PCR, and the TCRdb table lists in-frame clones only, not all of them. The sample shows approximately 200,000 clones, roughly 72% of them seen only once. The chain recombines TRBV18 with TRBJ1-4; D not certain. Sequenced material: PBMCs, taken after 24 months of ibrutinib treatment. This receptor was taken from a human donor with chronic lymphocytic leukemia. The CDR3 reads CASSPRYGEDEKLFF. The CDR3 DNA reads as TGTGCCAGCTCACCACGTTATGGCGAAGATGAAAAACTGTTTTTT.